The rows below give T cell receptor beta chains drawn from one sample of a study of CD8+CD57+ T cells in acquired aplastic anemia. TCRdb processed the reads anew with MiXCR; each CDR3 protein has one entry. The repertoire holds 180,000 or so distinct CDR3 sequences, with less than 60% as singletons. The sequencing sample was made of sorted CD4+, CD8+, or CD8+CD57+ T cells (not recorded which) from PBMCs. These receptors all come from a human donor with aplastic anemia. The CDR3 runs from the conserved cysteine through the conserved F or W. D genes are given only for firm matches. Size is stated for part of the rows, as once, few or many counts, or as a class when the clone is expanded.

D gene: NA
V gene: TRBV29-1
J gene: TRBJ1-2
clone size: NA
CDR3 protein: CSVRQGLTYGYTF
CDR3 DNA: TGCAGCGTTCGCCAAGGGCTCACCTATGGCTACACCTTC

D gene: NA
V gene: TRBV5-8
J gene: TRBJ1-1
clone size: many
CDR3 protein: CASSHLGGGNTEAFF
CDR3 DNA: TGTGCCAGCAGCCACCTGGGGGGCGGGAACACTGAAGCTTTCTTT

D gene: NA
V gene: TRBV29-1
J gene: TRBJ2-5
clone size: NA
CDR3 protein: CSVGRRLSIPQYF
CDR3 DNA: TGCAGCGTGGGGCGCCGACTTTCGATACCGCAGTACTTC

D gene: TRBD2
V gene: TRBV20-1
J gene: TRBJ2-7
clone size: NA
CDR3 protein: CGARIPGLAVEQYF
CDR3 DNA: TGCGGTGCTAGAATCCCGGGACTAGCGGTCGAACAGTACTTC

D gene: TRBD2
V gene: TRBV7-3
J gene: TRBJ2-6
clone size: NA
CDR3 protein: CASSSVAGGSGANVLTF
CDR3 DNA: TGTGCCAGCAGCTCGGTAGCGGGGGGGTCTGGGGCCAACGTCCTGACTTTC

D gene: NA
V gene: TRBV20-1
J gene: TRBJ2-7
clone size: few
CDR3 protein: CSAWGSTTYEQYF
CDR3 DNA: TGCAGTGCCTGGGGCAGCACAACCTACGAGCAGTACTTC

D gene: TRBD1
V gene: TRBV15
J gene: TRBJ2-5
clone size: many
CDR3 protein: CATSRGGQGETQYF
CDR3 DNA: TGTGCCACCAGCAGAGGTGGACAGGGGGAGACCCAGTACTTC

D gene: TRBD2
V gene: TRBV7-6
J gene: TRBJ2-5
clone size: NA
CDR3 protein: CASSPAASGGRKTQYF
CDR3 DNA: TGTGCCAGCAGCCCGGCGGCTAGCGGGGGCCGGAAGACCCAGTACTTC

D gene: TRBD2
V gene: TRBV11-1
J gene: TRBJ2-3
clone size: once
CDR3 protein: CASSLSGRDGTDTQYF
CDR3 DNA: TGTGCCAGCAGCTTAAGCGGGAGGGATGGCACAGATACGCAGTATTTT

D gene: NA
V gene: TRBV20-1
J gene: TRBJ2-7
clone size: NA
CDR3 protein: CSAREPSSLEQYF
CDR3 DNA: TGCAGTGCCCGGGAGCCCTCGTCGCTCGAGCAGTACTTC

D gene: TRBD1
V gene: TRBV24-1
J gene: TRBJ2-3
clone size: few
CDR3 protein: CATSDPRSDRGATDTQYF
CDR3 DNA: TGTGCCACCAGTGATCCGAGATCGGACAGGGGCGCGACGGATACGCAGTATTTT

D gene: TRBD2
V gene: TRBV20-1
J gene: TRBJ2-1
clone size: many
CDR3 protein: CSASTSGKYNEQFF
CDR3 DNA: TGCAGTGCTAGTACTAGCGGAAAGTACAATGAGCAGTTCTTC

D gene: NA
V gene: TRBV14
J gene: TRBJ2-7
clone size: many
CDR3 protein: CASSQTRGSEQYF
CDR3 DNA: TGTGCCAGCAGCCAGACTAGGGGTTCCGAGCAGTACTTC

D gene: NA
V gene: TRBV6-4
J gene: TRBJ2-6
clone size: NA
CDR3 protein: CASSPDRSGANVLTF
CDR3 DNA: TGTGCCAGCAGCCCCGACAGATCTGGGGCCAACGTCCTGACTTTC

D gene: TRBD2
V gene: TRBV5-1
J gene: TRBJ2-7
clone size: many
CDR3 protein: CASSTGTSSDNSYEQYF
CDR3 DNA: TGCGCCAGCAGCACCGGGACTAGCTCGGATAACTCCTACGAGCAGTACTTC

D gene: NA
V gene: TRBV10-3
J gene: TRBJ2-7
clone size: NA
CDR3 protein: CAIRYRDHLSEQYF
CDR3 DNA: TGTGCCATCAGGTACCGGGACCACCTCTCCGAGCAGTACTTC

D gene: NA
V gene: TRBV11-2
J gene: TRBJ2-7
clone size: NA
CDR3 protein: CASSYRVAQVPEGYEQYF
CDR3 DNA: TGTGCCAGCAGCTACCGGGTCGCCCAGGTCCCTGAAGGCTACGAGCAGTACTTC

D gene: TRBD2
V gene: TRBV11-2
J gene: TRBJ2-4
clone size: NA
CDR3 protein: CASSLTKLAGLAKNIQYF
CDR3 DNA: TGTGCCAGCAGCTTAACCAAACTAGCGGGACTAGCCAAAAACATTCAGTACTTC

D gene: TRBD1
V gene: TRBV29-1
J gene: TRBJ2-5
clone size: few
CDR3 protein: CSVAGQGLETQYF
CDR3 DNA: TGCAGCGTAGCGGGACAGGGGTTGGAGACCCAGTACTTC

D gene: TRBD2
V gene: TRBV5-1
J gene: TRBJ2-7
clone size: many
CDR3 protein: CASSSGTSGYEQYF
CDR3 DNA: TGCGCCAGCAGCTCCGGGACTAGCGGCTACGAGCAGTACTTC

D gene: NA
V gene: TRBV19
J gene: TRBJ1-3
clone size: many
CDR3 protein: CASSVANRGSGNTIYF
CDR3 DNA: TGTGCCAGTAGTGTCGCTAACCGGGGCTCTGGAAACACCATATATTTT

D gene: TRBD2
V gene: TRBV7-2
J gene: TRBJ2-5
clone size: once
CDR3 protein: CASSFAGDQYF
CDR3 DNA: TGTGCCAGCAGCTTCGCGGGAGACCAGTACTTC

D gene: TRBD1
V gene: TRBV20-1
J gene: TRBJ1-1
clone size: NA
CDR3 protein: CSAPDRGTEAFF
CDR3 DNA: TGCAGTGCTCCAGACAGGGGCACTGAAGCTTTCTTT

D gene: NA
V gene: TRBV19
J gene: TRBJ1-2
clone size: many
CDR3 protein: CASTQGGGSYGYTF
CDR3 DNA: TGTGCCAGTACACAGGGCGGCGGATCGTATGGCTACACCTTC

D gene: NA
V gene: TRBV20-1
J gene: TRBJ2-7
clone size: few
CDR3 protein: CSASGTYEQYF
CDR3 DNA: TGCAGTGCTAGCGGAACCTACGAGCAGTACTTC

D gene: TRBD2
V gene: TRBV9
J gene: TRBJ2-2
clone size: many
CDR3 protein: CASSAHSGANTGELFF
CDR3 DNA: TGTGCCAGCAGCGCTCACAGCGGGGCGAACACCGGGGAGCTGTTTTTT

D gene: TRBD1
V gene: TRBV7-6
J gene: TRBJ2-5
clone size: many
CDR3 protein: CASSLTGTGSGETQYF
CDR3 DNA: TGTGCCAGCAGCTTAACCGGGACAGGGAGTGGAGAGACCCAGTACTTC

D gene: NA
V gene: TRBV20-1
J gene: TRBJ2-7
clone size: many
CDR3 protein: CSAGRDASYEQYF
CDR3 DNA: TGCAGTGCTGGACGGGACGCCTCCTACGAGCAGTACTTC

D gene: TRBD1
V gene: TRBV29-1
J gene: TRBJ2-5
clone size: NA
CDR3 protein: CSARDREETQYF
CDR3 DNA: TGCAGCGCTAGGGACAGAGAAGAGACCCAGTACTTC